Shown below are 12 T cell receptor beta chains from a single sample sequenced in a study of T cells in localized non-small cell lung cancer. Generated by immunoSEQ multiplex PCR, the TCRdb table keeps only in-frame clones and is missing some. The table shows fewer than 2,500 clones, with approximately 40% occurring only once. The input for sequencing was lung tumor tissue, taken before any cancer treatment. Receptor source: a man aged 40-75 years with stage I lung adenocarcinoma.

In its sample, this clone is large. This chain links TRBV9 with TRBJ2-2, with 13 bases aligning to TRBD2. This CDR3 comprises 16 residues. The V and J ends lost 3 bases and 1 base, in that order; junction bases with no gene match: 0. Germline loops: CDR1 SGDLS, CDR2 YYNGEE. The CDR3 spells CASSGLAGGNTGELFF. CDR3 in DNA: TGTGCCAGCAGCGGACTAGCGGGAGGGAACACCGGGGAGCTGTTTTTT.

The gene calls are TRBV28 and TRBJ2-2, with 8 bases that match TRBD2. The V gene end was trimmed by 6 bases and the J gene end by 6 bases; junction bases not matched to a gene: 6. The CDR3 loop spans 14 amino acids. CDR1 is MDHEN and CDR2 is SYDVKM in the germline V gene. The DNA of the CDR3 is TGTGCCAGCAGCCGGGGGGGCTCCCCCGGGGAGCTGTTTTTT. Translation gives CASSRGGSPGELFF.

The chain has TRBV19 and TRBJ2-1; 9 bases map to TRBD2. The CDR3 has 16 amino acids. Germline-derived CDR1 and CDR2 are LNHDA and SQIVND (reference sequence). V trimming: 2 bases; J trimming: 7 bases; junction bases outside the gene matches: 9. The CDR3 protein is CASSISSGRLGNEQFF. The CDR3 nucleotides are TGTGCCAGTAGTATAAGCAGCGGGAGGCTGGGGAATGAGCAGTTCTTC.

This clone has just a few counts. This chain connects TRBV6-8 to TRBJ1-6, with 9 bases aligning to TRBD1. This CDR3 has 19 residues. J was trimmed by 1 base and V by 0 bases; bases with no gene match: 7. Germline V lookup: CDR1 MNHGY, CDR2 SAAAGT. The CDR3 nucleotides read TGTGCCAGCAGTTACTCGGGACAGGGAACAGGATCCTATAATTCACCCCTCCACTTT. It codes for CASSYSGQGTGSYNSPLHF.

V gene TRBV9 combines with J gene TRBJ2-5, with 10 bases matching TRBD2. Looked up from germline, CDR1 is SGDLS and CDR2 is YYNGEE. V trimming: 0 bases; J trimming: 3 bases; junction bases outside the gene matches: 2. The CDR3 covers 15 residues. The CDR3 loop reads CASSVGLAGEETQYF. CDR3 sequence (DNA): TGTGCCAGCAGCGTAGGTCTAGCGGGAGAAGAGACCCAGTACTTC. Looking up the rest from reference TRBV9 and TRBJ2-5 gives the full variable domain: DSGVTQTPKHLITATGQRVTLRCSPRSGDLSVYWYQQSLDQGLQFLIQYYNGEERAKGNILERFSAQQFPDLHSELNLSSLELGDSALYFCASSVGLAGEETQYFGPGTRLLVL.

The chain joins TRBV6-8 to TRBJ2-7, with unresolved D. This CDR3 contains 17 residues. Trimming stripped 2 bases from V and 0 bases from J, with 17 bases between. Per germline, CDR1 MNHGY and CDR2 SAAAGT. The CDR3 sequence: CASSYEDAYPPSYEQYF. DNA for the CDR3: TGTGCCAGCAGTTACGAGGACGCTTACCCGCCCTCCTACGAGCAGTACTTC.

CDR3 DNA: TGCGCCAGCAGCTGGGGACAGGGAGGCGCTGGAAACACCATATATTTT. Its translation is CASSWGQGGAGNTIYF. The chain employs TRBV5-1 and TRBJ1-3; 9 nucleotides align to TRBD1. V gave up 3 bases and J gave up 2 bases; unmatched junction bases: 6. The germline gives CDR1 SGHRS, CDR2 YFSETQ. The CDR3 extends over 16 amino acids.

V usage is TRBV9 and J usage is TRBJ1-1; the D is unclear. Germline CDR1 SGDLS, CDR2 YYNGEE. V dropped 0 bases and J dropped 0 bases, with 6 bases sitting between them. CDR3 length: 14 amino acids. The CDR3, as DNA: TGTGCCAGCAGCGTAGGAACCGTGAACACTGAAGCTTTCTTT. Protein product: CASSVGTVNTEAFF.

This clone was observed a handful of times. The V and J genes are TRBV30 and TRBJ2-1, with 8 bases matching TRBD1. Germline V lookup: CDR1 GTSNPN, CDR2 SVGIG (reference sequence). The CDR3 covers 15 residues. The junction had 5 bases not matched to a gene; V was cut back by 1 base and J by 3 bases. CDR3 in amino acids: CAWSDGQGFYNEQFF. CDR3 nucleotide sequence: TGTGCCTGGAGTGATGGACAGGGATTCTACAATGAGCAGTTCTTC.

The rearrangement joins TRBV30 to TRBJ1-4; D might be TRBD1 (6 bases). The CDR3 contains 12 residues. V was pared by 0 bases and J by 7 bases, with 6 bases between. Germline loops: CDR1 GTSNPN, CDR2 SVGIG (reference sequence). In nucleotides, the CDR3 is TGTGCCTGGAGTGTACAGGGTGAAAAACTGTTTTTT. Its protein product is CAWSVQGEKLFF.

The chain is built from TRBV12-5 and TRBJ2-2, with a weak D call TRBD2 (5 bases). Between the trimmed V and J ends, which lost 2 bases and 1 base, there was a span of 8 bases. This CDR3 comprises 15 residues. Germline lookup yields CDR1 LGHNT and CDR2 FRNRAP. Here the CDR3 reads CASGLSAGNTGELFF. Here the CDR3 DNA reads TGTGCTAGTGGTTTGTCGGCGGGGAACACCGGGGAGCTGTTTTTT.

This clone was counted a few times. The chain employs TRBV7-5 and TRBJ1-2; no check of the table's D call, TRBD1, against the DNA was made. TRBV7-5 is designated a pseudogene. This CDR3 spans 14 amino acids. The CDR3 here is CASSLNRGLDGYTF. The CDR3, as DNA: TGTGCCAGCAGCTTAAACAGGGGGCTGGATGGCTACACCTTC.